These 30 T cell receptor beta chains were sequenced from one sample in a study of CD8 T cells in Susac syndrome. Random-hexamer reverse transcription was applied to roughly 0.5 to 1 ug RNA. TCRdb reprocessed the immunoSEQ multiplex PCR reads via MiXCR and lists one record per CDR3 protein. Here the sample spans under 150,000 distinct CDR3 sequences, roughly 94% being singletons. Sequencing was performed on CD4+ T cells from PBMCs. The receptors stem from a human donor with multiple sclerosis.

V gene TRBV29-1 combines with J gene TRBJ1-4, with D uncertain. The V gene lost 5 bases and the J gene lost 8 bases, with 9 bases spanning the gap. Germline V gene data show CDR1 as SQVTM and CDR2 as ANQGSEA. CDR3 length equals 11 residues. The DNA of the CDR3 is TGCAGCGTTTTTTTGAGGGAAAAACTGTTTTTT. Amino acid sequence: CSVFLREKLFF.

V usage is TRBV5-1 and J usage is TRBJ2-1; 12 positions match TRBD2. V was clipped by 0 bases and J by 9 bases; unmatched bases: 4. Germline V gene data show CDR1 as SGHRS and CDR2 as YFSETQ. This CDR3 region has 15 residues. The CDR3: CASSLASSGGVEQFF. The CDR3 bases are TGCGCCAGCAGCTTGGCCTCTAGCGGGGGGGTTGAGCAGTTCTTC.

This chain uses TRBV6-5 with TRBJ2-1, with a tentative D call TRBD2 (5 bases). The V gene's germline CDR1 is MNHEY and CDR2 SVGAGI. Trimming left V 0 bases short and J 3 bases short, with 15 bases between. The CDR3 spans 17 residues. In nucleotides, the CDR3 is TGTGCCAGCAGTTACTCAACCAGGACTCGCTTCTACAATGAGCAGTTCTTC. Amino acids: CASSYSTRTRFYNEQFF.

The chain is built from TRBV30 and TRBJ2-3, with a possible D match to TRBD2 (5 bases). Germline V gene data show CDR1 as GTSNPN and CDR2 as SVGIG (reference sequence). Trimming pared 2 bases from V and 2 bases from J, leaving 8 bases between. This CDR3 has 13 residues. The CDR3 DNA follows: TGTGCCTGGAGTAGACGGGACACAGATACGCAGTATTTT. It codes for CAWSRRDTDTQYF.

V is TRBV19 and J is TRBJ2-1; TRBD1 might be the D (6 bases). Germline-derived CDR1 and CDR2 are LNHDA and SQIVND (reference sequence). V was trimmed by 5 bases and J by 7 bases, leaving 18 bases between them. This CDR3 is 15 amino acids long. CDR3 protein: CASSLDLRGSNEQFF. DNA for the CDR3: TGTGCCAGTAGTTTGGACCTAAGGGGGTCGAATGAGCAGTTCTTC.

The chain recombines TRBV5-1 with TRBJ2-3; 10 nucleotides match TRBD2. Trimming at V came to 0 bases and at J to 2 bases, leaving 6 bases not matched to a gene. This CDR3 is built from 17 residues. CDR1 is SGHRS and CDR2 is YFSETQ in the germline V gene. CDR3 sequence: CASSLGSSGSPTDTQYF. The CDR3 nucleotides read TGCGCCAGCAGCTTGGGCTCTAGCGGGAGTCCCACAGATACGCAGTATTTT.

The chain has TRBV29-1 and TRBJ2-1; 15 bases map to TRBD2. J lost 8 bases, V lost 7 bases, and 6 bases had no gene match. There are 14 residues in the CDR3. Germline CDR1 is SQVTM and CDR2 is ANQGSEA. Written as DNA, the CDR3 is TGCAGCGCCTGGACTAGCGGGAGGGCCGATGAGCAGTTCTTC. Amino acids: CSAWTSGRADEQFF.

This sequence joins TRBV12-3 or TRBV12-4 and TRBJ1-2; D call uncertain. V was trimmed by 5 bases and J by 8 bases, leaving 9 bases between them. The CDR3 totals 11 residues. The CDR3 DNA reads TGTGCCAGCAGTCTCTTCCGGGGCTACACCTTC. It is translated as CASSLFRGYTF.

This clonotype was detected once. This CDR3 is CASSLGGVYGYTF. Here the CDR3 DNA reads TGTGCCAGCAGCTTGGGAGGGGTTTACGGCTACACCTTC. This sequence joins TRBV5-6 and TRBJ1-2; tentative D call: TRBD1 (5 bases). V was cut by 0 bases and J by 8 bases, with 11 bases left in between. The CDR3 runs 13 residues. Per the germline V gene, CDR1 is SGHDT and CDR2 is YYEEEE.

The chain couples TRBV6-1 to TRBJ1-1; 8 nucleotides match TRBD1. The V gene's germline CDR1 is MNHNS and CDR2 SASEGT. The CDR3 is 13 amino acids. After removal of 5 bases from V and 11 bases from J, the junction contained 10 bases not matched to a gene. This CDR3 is CASSPGTGGEAFF. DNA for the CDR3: TGTGCCAGCAGTCCTGGGACAGGCGGGGAGGCTTTCTTT.

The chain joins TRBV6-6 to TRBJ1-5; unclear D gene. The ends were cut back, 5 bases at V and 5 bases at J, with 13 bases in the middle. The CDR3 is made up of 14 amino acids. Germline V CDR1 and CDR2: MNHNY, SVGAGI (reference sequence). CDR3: CASSPGSNYQPQHF. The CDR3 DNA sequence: TGTGCCAGCAGTCCCGGGAGCAACTATCAGCCCCAGCATTTT.

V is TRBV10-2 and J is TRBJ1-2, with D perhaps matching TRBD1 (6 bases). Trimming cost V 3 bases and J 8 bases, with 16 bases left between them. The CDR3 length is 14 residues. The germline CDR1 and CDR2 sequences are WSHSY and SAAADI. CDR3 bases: TGCGCCAGCAGTGAACCGGGACATGGTACGGGCTACACCTTC. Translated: CASSEPGHGTGYTF.

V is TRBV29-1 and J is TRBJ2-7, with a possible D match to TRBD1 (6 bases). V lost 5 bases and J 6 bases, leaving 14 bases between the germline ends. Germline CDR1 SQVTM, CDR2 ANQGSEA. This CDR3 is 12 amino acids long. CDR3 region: CSVLTGAGEQYF. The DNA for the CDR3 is TGCAGCGTTCTGACAGGAGCTGGCGAGCAGTACTTC.

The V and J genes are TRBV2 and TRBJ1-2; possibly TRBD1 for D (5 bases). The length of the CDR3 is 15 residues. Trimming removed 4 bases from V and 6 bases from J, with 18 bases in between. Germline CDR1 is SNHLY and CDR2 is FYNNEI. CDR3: CASSAGATDGNGYTF. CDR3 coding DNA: TGTGCCAGCAGTGCCGGGGCCACAGATGGCAATGGCTACACCTTC.

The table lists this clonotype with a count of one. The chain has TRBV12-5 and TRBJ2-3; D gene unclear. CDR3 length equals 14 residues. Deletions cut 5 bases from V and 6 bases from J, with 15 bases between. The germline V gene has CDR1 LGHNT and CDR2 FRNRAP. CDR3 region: CASGAPSRSDTQYF. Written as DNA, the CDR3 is TGTGCTAGTGGTGCTCCCTCACGATCGGATACGCAGTATTTT.

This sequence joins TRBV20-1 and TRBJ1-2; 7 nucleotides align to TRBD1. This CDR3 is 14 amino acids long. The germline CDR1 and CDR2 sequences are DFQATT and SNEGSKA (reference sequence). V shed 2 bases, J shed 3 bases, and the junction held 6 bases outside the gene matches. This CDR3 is CSARYQGGDYGYTF. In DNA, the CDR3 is TGCAGTGCTAGATATCAGGGGGGGGACTATGGCTACACCTTC.

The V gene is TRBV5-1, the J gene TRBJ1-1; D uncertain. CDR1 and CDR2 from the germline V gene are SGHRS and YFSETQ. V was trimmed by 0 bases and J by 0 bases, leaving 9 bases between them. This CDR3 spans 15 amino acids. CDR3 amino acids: CASSLGGAMNTEAFF. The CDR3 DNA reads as TGCGCCAGCAGCTTGGGTGGAGCCATGAACACTGAAGCTTTCTTT.

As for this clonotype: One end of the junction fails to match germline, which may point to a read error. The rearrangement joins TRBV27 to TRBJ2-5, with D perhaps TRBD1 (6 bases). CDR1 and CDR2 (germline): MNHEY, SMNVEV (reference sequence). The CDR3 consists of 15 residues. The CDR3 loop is CASTHTGQHQETQYF. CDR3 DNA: TGTGCCAGCACCCATACAGGACAGCACCAGGAGACCCAGTACTTC.

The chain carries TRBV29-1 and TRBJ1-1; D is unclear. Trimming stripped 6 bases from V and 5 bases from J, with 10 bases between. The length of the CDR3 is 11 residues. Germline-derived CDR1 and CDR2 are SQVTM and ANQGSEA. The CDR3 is CSVNSGTEAFF. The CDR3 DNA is TGCAGCGTAAACTCAGGAACTGAAGCTTTCTTT.

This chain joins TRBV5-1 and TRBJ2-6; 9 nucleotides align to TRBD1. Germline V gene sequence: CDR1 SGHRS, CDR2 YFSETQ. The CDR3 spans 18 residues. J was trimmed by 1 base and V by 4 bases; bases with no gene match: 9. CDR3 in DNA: TGCGCCAGCAGCGCCACCGGGACAGGGATATCTGGGGCCAACGTCCTGACTTTC. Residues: CASSATGTGISGANVLTF.

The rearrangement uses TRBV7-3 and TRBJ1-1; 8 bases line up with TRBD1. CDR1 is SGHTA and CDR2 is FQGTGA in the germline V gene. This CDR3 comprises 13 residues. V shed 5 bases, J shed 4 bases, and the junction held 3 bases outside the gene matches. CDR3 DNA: TGTGCCAGCAGCCTCAGGGGGCGCACTGAAGCTTTCTTT. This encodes CASSLRGRTEAFF.

CDR3: CASSFDRGASTDTQYF. DNA of the CDR3: TGTGCCAGCAGCTTCGACCGGGGGGCTAGCACAGATACGCAGTATTTT. The chain joins TRBV7-9 to TRBJ2-3; D may be TRBD2 (7 bases). The CDR3 totals 16 residues. V lost 3 bases and J 0 bases, leaving 13 bases between the germline ends. Germline CDR1 reads SEHNR; CDR2 reads FQNEAQ (reference sequence).

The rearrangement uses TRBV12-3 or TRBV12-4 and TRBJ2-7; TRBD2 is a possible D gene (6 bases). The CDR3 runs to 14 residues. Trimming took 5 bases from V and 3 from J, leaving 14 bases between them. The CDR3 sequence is CASSNTGSLYEQYF. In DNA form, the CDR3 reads TGTGCCAGCAGTAATACCGGGAGCCTCTACGAGCAGTACTTC.

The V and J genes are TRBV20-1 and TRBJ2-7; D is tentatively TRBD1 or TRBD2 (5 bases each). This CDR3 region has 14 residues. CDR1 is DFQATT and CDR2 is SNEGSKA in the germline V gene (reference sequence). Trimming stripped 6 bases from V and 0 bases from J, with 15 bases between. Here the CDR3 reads CSASPRGSSYEQYF. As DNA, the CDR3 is TGCAGTGCGTCCCCACGGGGCAGCTCCTACGAGCAGTACTTC.

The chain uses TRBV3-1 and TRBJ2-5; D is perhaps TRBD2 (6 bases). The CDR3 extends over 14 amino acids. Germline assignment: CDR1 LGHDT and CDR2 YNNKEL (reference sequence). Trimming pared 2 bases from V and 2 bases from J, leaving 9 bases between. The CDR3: CASSQRSGQETQYF. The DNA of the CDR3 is TGTGCCAGCAGCCAACGTAGCGGTCAAGAGACCCAGTACTTC.

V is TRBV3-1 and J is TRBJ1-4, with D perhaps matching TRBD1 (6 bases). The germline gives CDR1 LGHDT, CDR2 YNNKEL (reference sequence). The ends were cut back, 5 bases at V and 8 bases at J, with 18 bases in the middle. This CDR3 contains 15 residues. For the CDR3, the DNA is TGTGCCAGCAGCGACGACAGGTCCGGGGGAGAAAAACTGTTTTTT. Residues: CASSDDRSGGEKLFF.

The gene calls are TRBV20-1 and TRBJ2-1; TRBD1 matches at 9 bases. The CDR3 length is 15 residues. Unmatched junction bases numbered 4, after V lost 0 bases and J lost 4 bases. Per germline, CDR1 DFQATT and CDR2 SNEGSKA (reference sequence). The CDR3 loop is CSAREEGTGYNEQFF. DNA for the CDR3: TGCAGTGCTAGAGAGGAGGGGACAGGGTACAATGAGCAGTTCTTC.

The CDR3 region is CSARTEYSNQPQHF. As DNA, the CDR3 is TGCAGTGCTAGAACAGAGTATAGCAATCAGCCCCAGCATTTT. The chain uses TRBV20-1 and TRBJ1-5; D is unresolved. The germline gives CDR1 DFQATT, CDR2 SNEGSKA (reference sequence). The CDR3 covers 14 residues. Trimming stripped 2 bases from V and 0 bases from J, with 8 bases between.

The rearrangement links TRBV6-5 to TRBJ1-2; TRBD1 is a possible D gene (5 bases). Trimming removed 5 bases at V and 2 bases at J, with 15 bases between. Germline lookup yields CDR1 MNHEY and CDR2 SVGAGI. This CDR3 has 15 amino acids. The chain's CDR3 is CASSRTGTLNYGYTF. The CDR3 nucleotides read TGTGCCAGCAGTAGAACCGGGACCCTAAACTATGGCTACACCTTC.

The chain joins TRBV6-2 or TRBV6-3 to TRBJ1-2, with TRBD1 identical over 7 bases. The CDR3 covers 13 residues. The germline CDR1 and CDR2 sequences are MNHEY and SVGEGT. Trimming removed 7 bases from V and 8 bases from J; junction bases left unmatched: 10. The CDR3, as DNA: TGTGCCAGCACCCTGACAGGGAATCGCGGCTACACCTTC. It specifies CASTLTGNRGYTF.